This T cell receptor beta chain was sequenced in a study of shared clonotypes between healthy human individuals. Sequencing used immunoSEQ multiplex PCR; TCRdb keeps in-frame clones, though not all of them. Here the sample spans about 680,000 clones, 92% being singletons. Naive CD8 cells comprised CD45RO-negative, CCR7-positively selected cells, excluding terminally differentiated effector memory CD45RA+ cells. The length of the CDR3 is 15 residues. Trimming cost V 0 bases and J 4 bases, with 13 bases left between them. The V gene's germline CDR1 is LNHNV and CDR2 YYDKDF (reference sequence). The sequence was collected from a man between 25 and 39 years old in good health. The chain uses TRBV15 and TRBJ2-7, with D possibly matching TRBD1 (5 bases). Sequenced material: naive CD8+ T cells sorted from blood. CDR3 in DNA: TGTGCCACCAGCAGAGATCATGGGGCTGCATACGAGCAGTACTTC. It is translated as CATSRDHGAAYEQYF.